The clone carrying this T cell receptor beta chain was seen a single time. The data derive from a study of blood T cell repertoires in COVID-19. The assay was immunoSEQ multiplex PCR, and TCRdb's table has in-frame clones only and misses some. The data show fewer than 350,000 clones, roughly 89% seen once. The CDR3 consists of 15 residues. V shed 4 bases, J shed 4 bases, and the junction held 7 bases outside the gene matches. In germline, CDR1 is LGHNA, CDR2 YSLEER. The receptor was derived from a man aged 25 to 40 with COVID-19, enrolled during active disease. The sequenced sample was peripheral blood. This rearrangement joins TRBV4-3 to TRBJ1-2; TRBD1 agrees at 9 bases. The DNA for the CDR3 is TGCGCCAGCAGCCCAGGCCGGGACAGGGTCTATGGCTACACCTTC. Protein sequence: CASSPGRDRVYGYTF.